One and the same sample provided the 31 T cell receptor beta chains below, sequenced in a study of OX40 agonist ivuxolimab in advanced cancers. The protocol was immunoSEQ multiplex PCR, while the TCRdb copy is restricted to in-frame clones and leaves out a portion. The table records about 73,000 clones, 80% to 95% of them present only once. The material was CD4+ or CD8+ T cells sorted from blood, obtained in a trial of the OX40 agonist ivuxolimab. The receptors were sampled from an adult with an advanced solid tumor such as melanoma, head and neck, liver or kidney cancer.

This chain links TRBV7-9 with TRBJ2-2; 9 nucleotides agree with TRBD2. The CDR3 consists of 16 residues. The V gene's germline CDR1 is SEHNR and CDR2 FQNEAQ (reference sequence). J lost 3 bases, V lost 2 bases, and 4 bases had no gene match. The CDR3 loop is CASSLLAGRDTGELFF. In DNA form, the CDR3 reads TGTGCCAGCAGCTTACTAGCGGGGAGAGACACCGGGGAGCTGTTTTTT.

The chain recombines TRBV7-2 with TRBJ2-7; 12 bases agree with TRBD2. The CDR3 contains 15 residues. CDR1 SGHTA and CDR2 FQGNSA come from the germline V gene. The J segment lost 6 bases and the V segment lost 1 base, leaving 4 bases of the junction unmatched. The CDR3 spells CASSLDASGGGEQYF. CDR3 bases: TGTGCCAGCAGCTTAGACGCTAGCGGGGGGGGCGAGCAGTACTTC.

This chain connects TRBV13 to TRBJ2-2; 11 nucleotides agree with TRBD2. J gave up 5 bases and V 5 bases, and 7 bases lay outside the gene matches. Germline V gene data show CDR1 as PRHDT and CDR2 as FYEKMQ (reference sequence). This CDR3 is built from 16 residues. In DNA form, the CDR3 reads TGTGCCAGCAGCCTCGGTCTAGCGGGGGGTACCGGGGAGCTGTTTTTT. It specifies CASSLGLAGGTGELFF.

The gene calls are TRBV27 and TRBJ2-3, with 12 nucleotides matching TRBD2. The CDR3 extends over 17 amino acids. Losses at the gene ends were 2 bases for V and 2 bases for J; bases not matched to a gene: 5. Germline CDR1 MNHEY, CDR2 SMNVEV (reference sequence). CDR3 DNA: TGTGCCAGCAGTTTAGTCACTAGCGGGGGGTCCACAGATACGCAGTATTTT. Amino acid sequence: CASSLVTSGGSTDTQYF.

J is TRBJ1-2 and V is TRBV27, with D maybe TRBD1 (5 bases). Trimming shortened V by 6 bases and J by 6 bases, and 17 bases separated the two germline ends. The CDR3 spans 14 residues. CDR1 is MNHEY and CDR2 is SMNVEV in the germline V gene (reference sequence). The CDR3 sequence is CASSRLGGGDGYTF. The CDR3 DNA sequence: TGTGCCAGCAGCCGCCTCGGTGGGGGGGATGGCTACACCTTC.

V usage is TRBV30 and J usage is TRBJ2-1; 12 positions agree with TRBD2. After removal of 6 bases from V and 10 bases from J, the junction contained 4 bases not matched to a gene. Per the germline V gene, CDR1 is GTSNPN and CDR2 is SVGIG (reference sequence). This CDR3 region has 12 residues. CDR3 residues: CACRTSGNEQFF. CDR3 bases: TGTGCCTGCCGGACTAGCGGGAACGAGCAGTTCTTC.

As DNA, the CDR3 is TGCGCCAGCAGCTTGGCCGGAGGAACGGGTATGGGCACTGAAGCTTTCTTT. It yields the protein CASSLAGGTGMGTEAFF. V usage is TRBV5-1 and J usage is TRBJ1-1; no clear D gene. The CDR3 spans 17 residues. Germline V gene data show CDR1 as SGHRS and CDR2 as YFSETQ. With 0 bases removed from V and 4 bases from J, the gap between germline ends came to 19 bases.

The chain joins TRBV5-1 to TRBJ2-7, with D uncertain. V was trimmed by 4 bases and J by 3 bases, leaving 8 bases between them. The CDR3 consists of 12 residues. CDR1 SGHRS and CDR2 YFSETQ come from the germline V gene. This CDR3 reads CASSADGYEQYF. The CDR3 nucleotides read TGCGCCAGCAGCGCCGACGGCTACGAGCAGTACTTC.

This CDR3 reads CASSPGQPNTEAFF. In nucleotides, the CDR3 is TGTGCCAGCAGCCCCGGCCAGCCGAACACTGAAGCTTTCTTT. This chain uses TRBV9 with TRBJ1-1; D unclear. This CDR3 has 14 amino acids. CDR1 is SGDLS and CDR2 is YYNGEE in the germline V gene. Trimming shortened V by 4 bases and J by 1 base, and 11 bases separated the two germline ends.

This chain joins TRBV23-1 and TRBJ2-4; 7 nucleotides match TRBD1. TRBV23-1 is placed among ORFs of uncertain function. The CDR3 covers 14 residues. J was trimmed by 2 bases and V by 8 bases; bases with no gene match: 6. CDR3 amino acids: CASLLTGTKNIQYF. The CDR3 region has the DNA TGCGCCAGCCTTTTGACAGGGACCAAAAACATTCAGTACTTC.

The gene calls are TRBV7-3 and TRBJ1-2; D is perhaps TRBD1 (6 bases). V lost 5 bases and J 4 bases, leaving 14 bases between the germline ends. CDR1 and CDR2 (germline): SGHTA, FQGTGA. The CDR3 is 14 residues long. The CDR3 sequence is CASSPDRFSYGYTF. The CDR3 DNA sequence: TGTGCCAGCAGCCCTGACAGGTTCTCCTATGGCTACACCTTC.

The rearrangement uses TRBV6-5 and TRBJ2-7; D may be TRBD2 (5 bases). From germline, CDR1 is MNHEY and CDR2 SVGAGI. The CDR3 covers 15 residues. With 0 bases removed from V and 7 bases from J, the gap between germline ends came to 16 bases. CDR3 coding DNA: TGTGCCAGCAGTTACTCTGGGGAGCGAGAGTTGGAGCAGTACTTC. Its protein is CASSYSGERELEQYF.

The genes are TRBV5-6 and TRBJ2-2; 8 nucleotides line up with TRBD2. V was pared by 2 bases and J by 5 bases, with 8 bases of the junction left unmatched. Germline V gene sequence: CDR1 SGHDT, CDR2 YYEEEE. There are 16 residues in the CDR3. The CDR3: CASSLGGLERTGELFF. In DNA, the CDR3 is TGTGCCAGCAGCTTAGGGGGACTAGAAAGAACCGGGGAGCTGTTTTTT.

This chain connects TRBV11-2 to TRBJ2-3; 8 bases match TRBD2. The CDR3 length is 16 residues. The V and J ends lost 1 base and 1 base, in that order; junction bases with no gene match: 4. Germline V CDR1 and CDR2: SGHAT, FQNNGV. The CDR3 here is CASSLVGRGGTDTQYF. CDR3 bases: TGTGCCAGCAGCTTAGTAGGGCGGGGGGGCACAGATACGCAGTATTTT.

This clone is a singleton in its sample. This chain links TRBV9 with TRBJ1-2; 7 nucleotides agree with TRBD1. This CDR3 is 13 amino acids long. After removal of 7 bases from V and 2 bases from J, the junction contained 5 bases not matched to a gene. The germline gives CDR1 SGDLS, CDR2 YYNGEE. CDR3 residues: CASVGQVNYGYTF. CDR3 DNA sequence: TGTGCCAGCGTAGGACAGGTGAACTATGGCTACACCTTC.

V gene TRBV5-4 combines with J gene TRBJ1-2; D possibly corresponds to TRBD1 (6 bases). CDR1 and CDR2 (germline): SGHNT, YYREEE (reference sequence). Deletions cut 4 bases from V and 4 bases from J, with 17 bases between. CDR3 size: 15 residues. The DNA for the CDR3 is TGTGCCAGCAGCCCGGCGCAGGGGTCGGTCTATGGCTACACCTTC. Its translation: CASSPAQGSVYGYTF.

The chain carries TRBV29-1 and TRBJ2-7; a possible D gene is TRBD2 (6 bases). This CDR3 spans 11 amino acids. Trimming removed 4 bases at V and 2 bases at J, with 6 bases between. CDR1 SQVTM and CDR2 ANQGSEA come from the germline V gene. The CDR3 DNA sequence: TGCAGCGTTGGGGAGGCCTACGAGCAGTACTTC. Residues: CSVGEAYEQYF.

The J gene is TRBJ2-1, the V gene TRBV29-1, with 9 positions matching TRBD2. CDR1 is SQVTM and CDR2 is ANQGSEA in the germline V gene. J gave up 4 bases and V 6 bases, and 25 bases lay outside the gene matches. The length of the CDR3 is 20 residues. The CDR3 protein is CSVGAPQGPSVAGEYNEQFF. CDR3 in DNA: TGCAGCGTCGGCGCCCCTCAGGGGCCTTCGGTAGCGGGGGAATACAATGAGCAGTTCTTC.

The CDR3: CAWSEGVGGYEQYF. The CDR3 nucleotides read TGTGCCTGGAGTGAAGGGGTTGGGGGCTACGAGCAGTACTTC. This chain joins TRBV30 and TRBJ2-7, with D perhaps matching TRBD1 or TRBD2 (5 bases each). The germline V gene has CDR1 GTSNPN and CDR2 SVGIG (reference sequence). The CDR3 has 14 amino acids. The V gene lost 1 base and the J gene lost 3 bases, with 13 bases spanning the gap.

The chain recombines TRBV7-2 with TRBJ1-2; D remains unclear. This CDR3 spans 12 amino acids. Trimming took off 5 bases at V and 3 bases at J, with 7 bases between the two ends. Germline V gene lookup returns CDR1 SGHTA and CDR2 FQGNSA. CDR3 loop: CASSLKYYGYTF. CDR3 sequence (DNA): TGTGCCAGCAGCCTAAAGTACTATGGCTACACCTTC.

The chain employs TRBV7-2 and TRBJ2-1, with 7 bases matching TRBD2. V shed 10 bases and J 3 bases; nucleotides not matched to a gene: 9. This CDR3 has 14 amino acids. Germline values: CDR1 SGHTA, CDR2 FQGNSA. CDR3 coding DNA: TGTGCCATCCGTGTGCCTAGCGGCTACAATGAGCAGTTCTTC. Its translation: CAIRVPSGYNEQFF.

The chain couples TRBV6-5 to TRBJ2-1, with D unclear. CDR3 length equals 12 residues. Per germline, CDR1 MNHEY and CDR2 SVGAGI. Trimming removed 2 bases from V and 6 bases from J, with 5 bases in between. The DNA for the CDR3 is TGTGCCAGCAGTTACGGCAGCAATGAGCAGTTCTTC. Translated, it gives CASSYGSNEQFF.

This clone was recorded a few times. The J gene is TRBJ2-7, the V gene TRBV7-5; TRBD2 is the table's D call, not checked against the DNA. TRBV7-5 is a listed pseudogene. The CDR3 sequence is 22 residues long. The CDR3 reads CVRSLRMGLAGGPSFKLYEQYF. The CDR3 DNA reads TGTGTCAGAAGCTTGCGGATGGGACTAGCGGGGGGCCCGTCCTTCAAGCTATACGAGCAGTACTTC.

The V call is TRBV29-1, the J call TRBJ1-2; a weak D match, TRBD1 (6 bases). V was clipped by 3 bases and J by 4 bases, with 18 bases between them. In germline, CDR1 is SQVTM, CDR2 ANQGSEA. The CDR3 is 15 amino acids. The CDR3 bases are TGCAGCGTTGAGGGGGGCAGCAGGGATGGCTATGGCTACACCTTC. This translates into CSVEGGSRDGYGYTF.

This sequence joins TRBV4-3 and TRBJ2-7, with D possibly matching TRBD2 (6 bases). Germline V gene lookup returns CDR1 LGHNA and CDR2 YSLEER. This CDR3 is 13 amino acids long. V lost 1 base and J lost 5, with 9 bases in between. The DNA for the CDR3 is TGCGCCAGCAGCCAAGCATCGGGGGACGAGCAGTACTTC. This encodes CASSQASGDEQYF.

This clone was found once. This chain joins TRBV13 and TRBJ2-5; no reliable D call. The V gene lost 5 bases and the J gene lost 0 bases, with 10 bases spanning the gap. The CDR3 loop spans 14 amino acids. CDR1 PRHDT and CDR2 FYEKMQ come from the germline V gene (reference sequence). CDR3 sequence reads: CASSHGRNQETQYF. In nucleotides, the CDR3 is TGTGCCAGCAGCCACGGACGGAACCAAGAGACCCAGTACTTC.

This chain links TRBV10-3 with TRBJ2-7; 7 bases fit TRBD1. The CDR3 contains 15 residues. The V and J ends lost 2 bases and 4 bases, in that order; junction bases with no gene match: 8. Germline V gene data show CDR1 as ENHRY and CDR2 as SYGVKD. This CDR3 reads CAISEGRDRVYEQYF. The CDR3 bases are TGTGCCATCAGTGAGGGACGGGACAGAGTTTACGAGCAGTACTTC.

V usage is TRBV7-5 and J usage is TRBJ1-2. TRBV7-5 is marked as a pseudogene. The CDR3 contains 19 residues. CDR3 protein: CVRSPPGPLGWVGAYGYTF. The CDR3 coding sequence is TGTGTCAGAAGCCCCCCCGGCCCCCTAGGGTGGGTGGGAGCCTATGGCTACACCTTC.

The J gene is TRBJ1-3, the V gene TRBV9; no firm D call. Looked up from germline, CDR1 is SGDLS and CDR2 is YYNGEE. This CDR3 contains 14 residues. V dropped 5 bases and J dropped 0 bases, with 9 bases sitting between them. The CDR3 loop reads CASRSQTSGNTIYF. CDR3 DNA: TGTGCCAGCAGATCCCAGACCTCTGGAAACACCATATATTTT.

V gene TRBV7-9 combines with J gene TRBJ1-1; no firm D call. Between the trimmed V and J ends, which lost 6 bases and 2 bases, there was a span of 4 bases. Germline CDR1 and CDR2: SEHNR and FQNEAQ (reference sequence). The CDR3 runs 11 residues. The DNA for the CDR3 is TGTGCCAGCAGGGATAACACTGAAGCTTTCTTT. Amino acids: CASRDNTEAFF.

This clone is a singleton in its sample. The rearrangement uses TRBV7-3 and TRBJ2-5, with 10 bases that match TRBD1. The germline CDR1 and CDR2 sequences are SGHTA and FQGTGA. V dropped 3 bases and J dropped 1; count of bases not matched to a gene: 8. The CDR3 sequence is 17 residues long. The chain's CDR3 is CASSFIRRDRGQETQYF. For the CDR3, the DNA is TGTGCCAGCAGCTTCATCCGCCGGGACAGGGGCCAAGAGACCCAGTACTTC.